This TCR beta chain was obtained from a study of cytomegalovirus exposure and HLA in healthy donors. This clone was seen a single time. The antigen remains unidentified. This CDR3 is built from 15 residues. V was clipped by 4 bases and J by 6 bases; unmatched bases: 8. CDR1 and CDR2 from the germline V gene are SGHNT and YYREEE (reference sequence). Overall study findings and caveats: As a later analysis revealed, the rate of TCR association differed by HLA locus, with DRB1 most and HLA-C fewest. Most TCR sequences were seen very rarely across donors, but some public TCRs occurred in many.

It was with 60 Vbeta and 13 Jbeta primers that the PCR ran. Clones were sequenced by immunoSEQ multiplex PCR, and TCRdb holds only the in-frame ones, with some missing. The sample lists about 160,000 clones, roughly 80% occurring once. The sample comprised PBMCs. This chain joins TRBV5-4 and TRBJ1-3; TRBD1 aligns across 9 bases. This TCR was recovered from a woman between 50 and 59 years old in good health and CMV-seronegative. The CDR3: CASSEPGQGLNTIYF. DNA for the CDR3: TGTGCCAGCAGCGAACCGGGACAGGGTTTAAACACCATATATTTT.